The 5 T cell receptor beta chains in this list originate from one sample, sequenced in a study of shared clonotypes between healthy human individuals. Sequencing used immunoSEQ multiplex PCR; TCRdb keeps in-frame clones, though not all of them. This table has about 2.4 million clones, approximately 90% appearing once. Source material: naive CD4+ T cells sorted from blood. As for subset: CD45RA+ positively selected. The source of these receptors is a young man in good health.

The rearrangement uses TRBV19 and TRBJ1-5; 9 nucleotides match TRBD1. CDR3 size: 14 residues. Germline V gene data show CDR1 as LNHDA and CDR2 as SQIVND (reference sequence). J gave up 6 bases and V 5 bases, and 5 bases lay outside the gene matches. The CDR3: CASSAGQGIQPQHF. In DNA form, the CDR3 reads TGTGCCAGTAGTGCGGGACAGGGAATTCAGCCCCAGCATTTT.

The gene calls are TRBV5-8 and TRBJ2-1; 9 nucleotides agree with TRBD1. CDR3 size: 16 residues. The V gene's germline CDR1 is SGHTS and CDR2 YDEGEE. J lost 6 bases, V lost 6 bases, and 13 bases had no gene match. The CDR3 DNA sequence: TGTGCCAGCATCCCTCCCCCGGGACAGGGTATCAATGAGCAGTTCTTC. As protein: CASIPPPGQGINEQFF.

The chain couples TRBV16 to TRBJ2-5; either TRBD1 or TRBD2 may fit D (6 bases each). The ends were cut back, 8 bases at V and 3 bases at J, with 13 bases in the middle. This CDR3 contains 13 residues. From germline, CDR1 is KGHSY and CDR2 FQNENV. Written as DNA, the CDR3 is TGTGCCAGCTCTCCGAGGGGGGAAGAGACCCAGTACTTC. Translated: CASSPRGEETQYF.

This clone appeared a single time. The same CDR3 also results from other DNA sequences found in this sample. This chain links TRBV19 with TRBJ1-3; a weak D match, TRBD1 (5 bases). Deletions cut 10 bases from V and 0 bases from J, with 10 bases between. Looked up from germline, CDR1 is LNHDA and CDR2 is SQIVND (reference sequence). The length of the CDR3 is 13 residues. DNA for the CDR3: TGTGCCACCCGACAGTCCTCTGGAAACACCATATATTTT. As protein: CATRQSSGNTIYF.

To note about this clone: Other DNA sequences from this sample encode an identical CDR3 as well. The V call is TRBV5-1, the J call TRBJ1-4; maybe TRBD1 (5 bases). Germline CDR1 and CDR2: SGHRS and YFSETQ. This CDR3 comprises 14 residues. Trimming removed 2 bases at V and 6 bases at J, with 11 bases between. For the CDR3, the DNA is TGCGCCAGCAGCTTTACAGGAGGCGATGAAAAACTGTTTTTT. Protein product: CASSFTGGDEKLFF. Together with reference TRBV5-1 and TRBJ1-4, the CDR3 gives the full variable domain: KAGVTQTPRYLIKTRGQQVTLSCSPISGHRSVSWYQQTPGQGLQFLFEYFSETQRNKGNFPGRFSGRQFSNSRSEMNVSTLELGDSALYLCASSFTGGDEKLFFGSGTQLSVL.